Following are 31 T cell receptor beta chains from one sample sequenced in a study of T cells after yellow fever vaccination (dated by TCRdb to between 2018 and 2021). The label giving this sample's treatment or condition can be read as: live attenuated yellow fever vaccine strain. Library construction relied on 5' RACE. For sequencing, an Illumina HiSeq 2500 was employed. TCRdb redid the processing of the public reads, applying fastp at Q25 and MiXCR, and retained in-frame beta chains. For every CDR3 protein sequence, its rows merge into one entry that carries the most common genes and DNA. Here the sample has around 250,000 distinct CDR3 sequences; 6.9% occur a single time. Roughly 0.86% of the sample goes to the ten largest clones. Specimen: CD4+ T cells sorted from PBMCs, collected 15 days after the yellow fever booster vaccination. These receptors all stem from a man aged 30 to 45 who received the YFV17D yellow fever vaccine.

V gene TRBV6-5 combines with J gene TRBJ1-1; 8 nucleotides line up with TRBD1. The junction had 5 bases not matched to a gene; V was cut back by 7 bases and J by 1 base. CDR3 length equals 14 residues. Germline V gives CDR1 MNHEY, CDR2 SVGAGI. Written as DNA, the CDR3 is TGTGCCAGCACCTACAGGGGGAAGAACACTGAAGCTTTCTTT. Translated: CASTYRGKNTEAFF.

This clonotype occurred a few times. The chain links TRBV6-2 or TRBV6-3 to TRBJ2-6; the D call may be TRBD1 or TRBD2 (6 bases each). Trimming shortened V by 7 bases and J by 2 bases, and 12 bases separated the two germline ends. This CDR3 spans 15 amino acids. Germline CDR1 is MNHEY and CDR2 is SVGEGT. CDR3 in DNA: TGTGCCAGCATAGGGGGGATCCCTGGGGCCAACGTCCTGACTTTC. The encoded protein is CASIGGIPGANVLTF.

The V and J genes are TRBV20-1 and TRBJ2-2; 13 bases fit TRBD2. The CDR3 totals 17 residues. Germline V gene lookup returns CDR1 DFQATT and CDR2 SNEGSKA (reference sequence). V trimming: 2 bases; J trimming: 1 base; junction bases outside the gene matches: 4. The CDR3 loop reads CSARRTSGSLNTGELFF. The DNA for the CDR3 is TGCAGTGCTAGAAGGACTAGCGGGAGCTTGAACACCGGGGAGCTGTTTTTT.

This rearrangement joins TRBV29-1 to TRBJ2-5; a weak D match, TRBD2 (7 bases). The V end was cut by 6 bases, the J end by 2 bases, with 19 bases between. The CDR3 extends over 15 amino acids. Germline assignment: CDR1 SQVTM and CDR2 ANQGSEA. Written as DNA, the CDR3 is TGCAGCGTCCAAGTCGGGGGGCTCGGGCAAGAGACCCAGTACTTC. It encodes CSVQVGGLGQETQYF. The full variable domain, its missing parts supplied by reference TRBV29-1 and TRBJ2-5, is SAVISQKPSRDICQRGTSLTIQCQVDSQVTMMFWYRQQPGQSLTLIATANQGSEATYESGFVIDKFPISRPNLTFSTLTVSNMSPEDSSIYLCSVQVGGLGQETQYFGPGTRLLVL.

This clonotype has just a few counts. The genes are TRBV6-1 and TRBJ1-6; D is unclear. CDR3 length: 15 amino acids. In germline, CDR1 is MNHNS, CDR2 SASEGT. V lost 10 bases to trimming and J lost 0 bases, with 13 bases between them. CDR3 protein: CATHAGSSYNSPLHF. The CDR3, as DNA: TGTGCCACCCACGCGGGGAGCTCCTATAATTCACCCCTCCACTTT.

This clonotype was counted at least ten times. CDR3 DNA: TGTGCCAGCAGCTTCATTTTCGGGGGGGACTACTACGAGCAGTACTTC. It codes for CASSFIFGGDYYEQYF. V usage is TRBV7-2 and J usage is TRBJ2-7; 8 bases align to TRBD2. The CDR3 extends over 16 amino acids. Looked up from germline, CDR1 is SGHTA and CDR2 is FQGNSA. V lost 3 bases to trimming and J lost 3 bases; unmatched junction nucleotides: 10.

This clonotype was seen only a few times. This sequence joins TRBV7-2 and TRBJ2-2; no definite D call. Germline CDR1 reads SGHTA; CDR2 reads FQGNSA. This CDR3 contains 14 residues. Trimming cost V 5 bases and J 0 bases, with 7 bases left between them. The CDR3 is CASSKRANTGELFF. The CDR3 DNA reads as TGTGCCAGCAGCAAGCGCGCGAACACCGGGGAGCTGTTTTTT.

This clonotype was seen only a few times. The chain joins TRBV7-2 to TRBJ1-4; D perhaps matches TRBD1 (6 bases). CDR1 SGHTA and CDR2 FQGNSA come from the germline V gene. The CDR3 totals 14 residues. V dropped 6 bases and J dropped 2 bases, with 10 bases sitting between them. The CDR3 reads CASRRGGTNEKLFF. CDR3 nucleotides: TGTGCCAGCAGGCGAGGGGGGACTAATGAAAAACTGTTTTTT.

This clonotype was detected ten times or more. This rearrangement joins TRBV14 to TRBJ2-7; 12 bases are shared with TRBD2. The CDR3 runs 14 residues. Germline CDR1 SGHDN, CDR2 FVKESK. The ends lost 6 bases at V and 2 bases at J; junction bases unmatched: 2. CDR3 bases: TGTGCCAGCAGTCGACTAGCGGGAGCCTACGAGCAGTACTTC. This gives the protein CASSRLAGAYEQYF.

The CDR3, as DNA: TGCGCCAGCAGCTTGGCATTCTCCTACAATGAGCAGTTCTTC. This encodes CASSLAFSYNEQFF. The chain joins TRBV5-1 to TRBJ2-1; D not certain. CDR3 length: 14 amino acids. Trimming pared 0 bases from V and 0 bases from J, leaving 4 bases between. Germline V gives CDR1 SGHRS, CDR2 YFSETQ.

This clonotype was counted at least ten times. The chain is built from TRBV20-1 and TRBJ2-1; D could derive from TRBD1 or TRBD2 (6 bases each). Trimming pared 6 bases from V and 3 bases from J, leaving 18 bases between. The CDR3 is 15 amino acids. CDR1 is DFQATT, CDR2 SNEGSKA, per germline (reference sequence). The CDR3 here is CSASNKAGHYNEQFF. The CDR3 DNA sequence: TGCAGTGCCTCGAATAAGGCGGGACACTACAATGAGCAGTTCTTC.

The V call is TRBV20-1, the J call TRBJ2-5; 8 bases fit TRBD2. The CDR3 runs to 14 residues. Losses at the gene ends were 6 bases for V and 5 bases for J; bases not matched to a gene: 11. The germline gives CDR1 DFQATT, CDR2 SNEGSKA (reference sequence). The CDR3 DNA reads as TGCAGTGCCAGGTGGGCGGGAGGACACGAGACCCAGTACTTC. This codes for CSARWAGGHETQYF.

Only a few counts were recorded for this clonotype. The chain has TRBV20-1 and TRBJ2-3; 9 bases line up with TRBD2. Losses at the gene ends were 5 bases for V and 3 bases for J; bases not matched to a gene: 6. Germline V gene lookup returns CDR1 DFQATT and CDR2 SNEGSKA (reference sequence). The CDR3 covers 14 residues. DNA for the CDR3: TGCAGTGCTTTCCTGACTAGCGGAACAGATACGCAGTATTTT. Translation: CSAFLTSGTDTQYF.

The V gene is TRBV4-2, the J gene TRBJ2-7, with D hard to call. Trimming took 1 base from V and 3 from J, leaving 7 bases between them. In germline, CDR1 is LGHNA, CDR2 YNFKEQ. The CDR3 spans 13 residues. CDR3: CASSQVGNYEQYF. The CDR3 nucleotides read TGTGCCAGCAGCCAAGTAGGAAACTACGAGCAGTACTTC.

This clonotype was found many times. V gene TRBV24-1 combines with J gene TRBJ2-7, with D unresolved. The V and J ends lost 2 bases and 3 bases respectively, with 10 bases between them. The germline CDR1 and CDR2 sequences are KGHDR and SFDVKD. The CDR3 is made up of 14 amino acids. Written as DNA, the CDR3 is TGTGCCACCAGTGATTCGGGCACGTACTACGAGCAGTACTTC. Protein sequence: CATSDSGTYYEQYF.

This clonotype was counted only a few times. The CDR3 sequence is CASSLRGGGYTF. As DNA, the CDR3 is TGCGCCAGCAGTCTGAGGGGGGGTGGCTACACCTTC. V and J are TRBV23-1 and TRBJ1-2; a possible D gene is TRBD1 (6 bases). TRBV23-1 counts as an open reading frame of uncertain function. This CDR3 spans 12 amino acids. V was pared by 4 bases and J by 7 bases, with 10 bases between.

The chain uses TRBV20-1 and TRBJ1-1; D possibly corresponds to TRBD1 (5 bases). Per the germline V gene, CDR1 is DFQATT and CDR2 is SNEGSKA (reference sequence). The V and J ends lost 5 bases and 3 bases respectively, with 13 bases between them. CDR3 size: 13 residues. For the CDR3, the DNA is TGCAGTGCTCGACGGGACCCTTACACTGAAGCTTTCTTT. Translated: CSARRDPYTEAFF.

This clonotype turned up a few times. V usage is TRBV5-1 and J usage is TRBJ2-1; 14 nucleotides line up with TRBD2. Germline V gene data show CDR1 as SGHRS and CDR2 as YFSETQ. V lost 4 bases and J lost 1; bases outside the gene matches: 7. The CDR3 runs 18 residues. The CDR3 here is CASSLTSGRVKSYNEQFF. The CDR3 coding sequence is TGCGCCAGCAGCCTGACTAGCGGGAGGGTTAAGTCCTACAATGAGCAGTTCTTC.

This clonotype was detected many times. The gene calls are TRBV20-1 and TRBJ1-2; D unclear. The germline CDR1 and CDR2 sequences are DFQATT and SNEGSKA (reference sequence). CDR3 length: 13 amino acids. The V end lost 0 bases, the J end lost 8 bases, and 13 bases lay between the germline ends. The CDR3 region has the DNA TGCAGTGCTAGAGATCGGGGAGACGGGGGCTACACCTTC. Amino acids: CSARDRGDGGYTF.

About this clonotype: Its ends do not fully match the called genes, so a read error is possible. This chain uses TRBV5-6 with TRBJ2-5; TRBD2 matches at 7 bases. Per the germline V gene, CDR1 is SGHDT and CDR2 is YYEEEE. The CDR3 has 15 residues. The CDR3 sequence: CVSSLMGLSQETQYF. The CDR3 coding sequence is TGTGTCAGCAGCTTGATGGGACTAAGCCAAGAGACCCAGTACTTC.

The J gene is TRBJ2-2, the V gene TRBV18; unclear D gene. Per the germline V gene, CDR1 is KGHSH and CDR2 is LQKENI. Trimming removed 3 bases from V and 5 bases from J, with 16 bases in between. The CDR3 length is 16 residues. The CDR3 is CASSPELRLRTGELFF. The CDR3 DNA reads TGTGCCAGCTCACCGGAACTAAGATTGAGGACCGGGGAGCTGTTTTTT. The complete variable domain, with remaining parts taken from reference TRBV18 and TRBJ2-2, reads NAGVMQNPRHLVRRRGQEARLRCSPMKGHSHVYWYRQLPEEGLKFMVYLQKENIIDESGMPKERFSAEFPKEGPSILRIQQVVRGDSAAYFCASSPELRLRTGELFFGEGSRLTVL.

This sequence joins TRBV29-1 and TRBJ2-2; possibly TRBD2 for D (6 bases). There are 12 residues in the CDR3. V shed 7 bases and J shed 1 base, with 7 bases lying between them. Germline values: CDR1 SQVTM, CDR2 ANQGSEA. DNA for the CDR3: TGCAGCGCGGGGGAGAACACCGGGGAGCTGTTTTTT. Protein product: CSAGENTGELFF.

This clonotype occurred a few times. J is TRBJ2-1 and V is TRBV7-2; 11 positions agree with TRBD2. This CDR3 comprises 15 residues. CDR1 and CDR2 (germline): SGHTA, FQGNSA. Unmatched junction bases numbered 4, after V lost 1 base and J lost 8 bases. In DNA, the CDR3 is TGTGCCAGCAGCTTAGGACTAGCGGGAAGGGATGAGCAGTTCTTC. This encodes CASSLGLAGRDEQFF.

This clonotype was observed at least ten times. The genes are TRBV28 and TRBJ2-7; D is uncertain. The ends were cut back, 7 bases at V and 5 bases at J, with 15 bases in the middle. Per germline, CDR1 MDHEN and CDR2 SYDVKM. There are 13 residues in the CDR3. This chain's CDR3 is CASKDPLTHEQYF. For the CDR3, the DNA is TGTGCCAGCAAGGATCCCCTCACCCACGAGCAGTACTTC.

The DNA of the CDR3 is TGTGCCAGCAGTGACGTGGGGGGGCTCGAGCAGTACTTC. Translation gives CASSDVGGLEQYF. The chain has TRBV25-1 and TRBJ2-7; tentative D call: TRBD2 (7 bases). Deletions cut 3 bases from V and 6 bases from J, with 12 bases between. The CDR3 loop spans 13 amino acids. Per the germline V gene, CDR1 is MGHDK and CDR2 is SYGVNS.

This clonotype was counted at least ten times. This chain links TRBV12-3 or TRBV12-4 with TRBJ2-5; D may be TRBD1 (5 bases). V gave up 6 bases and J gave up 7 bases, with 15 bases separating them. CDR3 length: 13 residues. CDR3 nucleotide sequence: TGTGCCAGCAGCCGACAGAGAGAAGGGACCCAGTACTTC. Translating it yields CASSRQREGTQYF.

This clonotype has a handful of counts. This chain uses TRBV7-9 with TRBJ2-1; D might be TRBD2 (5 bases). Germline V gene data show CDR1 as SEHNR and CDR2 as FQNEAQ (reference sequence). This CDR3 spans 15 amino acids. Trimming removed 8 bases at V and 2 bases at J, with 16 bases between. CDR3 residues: CASYVAGKTYNEQFF. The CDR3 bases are TGTGCCAGCTATGTTGCCGGGAAAACCTACAATGAGCAGTTCTTC. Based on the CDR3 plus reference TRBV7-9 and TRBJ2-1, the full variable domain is DTGVSQNPRHKITKRGQNVTFRCDPISEHNRLYWYRQTLGQGPEFLTYFQNEAQLEKSRLLSDRFSAERPKGSFSTLEIQRTEQGDSAMYLCASYVAGKTYNEQFFGPGTRLTVL.

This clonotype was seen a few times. The CDR3 sequence is CASSWAPSGRTQSYEQYF. The CDR3 DNA reads TGCGCCAGCAGCTGGGCTCCTAGCGGGAGGACACAATCCTACGAGCAGTACTTC. J is TRBJ2-7 and V is TRBV5-1; TRBD2 aligns across 11 bases. V dropped 3 bases and J dropped 1; count of bases not matched to a gene: 12. Per germline, CDR1 SGHRS and CDR2 YFSETQ. The CDR3 extends over 18 amino acids.

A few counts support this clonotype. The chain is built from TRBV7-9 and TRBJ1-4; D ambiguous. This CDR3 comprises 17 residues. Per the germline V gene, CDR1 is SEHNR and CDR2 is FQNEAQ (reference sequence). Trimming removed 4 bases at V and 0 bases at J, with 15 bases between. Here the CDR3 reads CASSSVHRGSTNEKLFF. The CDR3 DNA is TGTGCCAGCAGCTCGGTTCATCGCGGGTCAACTAATGAAAAACTGTTTTTT.

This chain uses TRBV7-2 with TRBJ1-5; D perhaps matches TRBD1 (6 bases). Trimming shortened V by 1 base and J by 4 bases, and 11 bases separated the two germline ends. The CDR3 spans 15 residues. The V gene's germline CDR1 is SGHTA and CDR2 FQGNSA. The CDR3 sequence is CASSLDREGNQPQHF. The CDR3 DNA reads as TGTGCCAGCAGCTTAGACAGGGAGGGGAATCAGCCCCAGCATTTT.

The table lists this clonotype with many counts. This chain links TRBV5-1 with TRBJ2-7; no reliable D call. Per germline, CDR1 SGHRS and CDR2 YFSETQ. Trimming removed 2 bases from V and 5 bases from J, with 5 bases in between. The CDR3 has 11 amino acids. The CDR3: CASSFRDEQYF. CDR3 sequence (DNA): TGCGCCAGCAGCTTTCGGGACGAGCAGTACTTC.